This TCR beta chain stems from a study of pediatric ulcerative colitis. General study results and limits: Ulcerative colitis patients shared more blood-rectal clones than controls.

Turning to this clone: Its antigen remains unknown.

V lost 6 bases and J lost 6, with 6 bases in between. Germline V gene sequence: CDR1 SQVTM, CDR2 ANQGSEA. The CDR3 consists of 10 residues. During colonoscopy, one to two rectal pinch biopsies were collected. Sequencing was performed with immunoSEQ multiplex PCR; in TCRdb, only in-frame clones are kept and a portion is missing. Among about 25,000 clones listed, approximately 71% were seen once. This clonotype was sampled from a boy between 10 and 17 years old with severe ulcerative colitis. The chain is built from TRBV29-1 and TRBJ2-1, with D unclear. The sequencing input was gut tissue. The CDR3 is CSVQVNEQFF. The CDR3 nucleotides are TGCAGCGTGCAGGTCAATGAGCAGTTCTTC.